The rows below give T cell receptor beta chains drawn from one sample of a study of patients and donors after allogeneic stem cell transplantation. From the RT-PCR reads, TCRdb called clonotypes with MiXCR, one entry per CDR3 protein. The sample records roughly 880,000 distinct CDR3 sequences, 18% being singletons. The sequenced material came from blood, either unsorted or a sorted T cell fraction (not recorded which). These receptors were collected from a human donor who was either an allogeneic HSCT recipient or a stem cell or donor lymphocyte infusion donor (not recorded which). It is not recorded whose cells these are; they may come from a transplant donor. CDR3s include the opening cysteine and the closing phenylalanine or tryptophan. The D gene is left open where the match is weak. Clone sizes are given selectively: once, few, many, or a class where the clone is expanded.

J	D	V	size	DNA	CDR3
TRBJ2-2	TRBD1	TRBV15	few	TGTGCCACCAGCAGAGATCAGGGGGTTGGAGGGGAGCTGTTTTTT	CATSRDQGVGGELFF
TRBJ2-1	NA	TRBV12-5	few	TGTGCTAGTGGATCCAGCGGATCCTACAATGAGCAGTTCTTC	CASGSSGSYNEQFF
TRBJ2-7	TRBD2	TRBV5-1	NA	TGCGCCAGCCAAGACAGGGCGGGAGGGCCATCCGAGCAGTACTTC	CASQDRAGGPSEQYF
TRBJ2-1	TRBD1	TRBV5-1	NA	TGCGCCAGCAGCAGGGCGGACAGGGCAGAATTGGAGCAGTTCTTC	CASSRADRAELEQFF
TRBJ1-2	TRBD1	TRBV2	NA	TGTGCCAGCATGGAGGGGGCGGGTGGCTACACCTTC	CASMEGAGGYTF
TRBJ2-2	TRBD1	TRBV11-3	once	TGTGCCAGCAGCTTTTTAACAGGGGGCACCGGGGAGCTGTTTTTT	CASSFLTGGTGELFF
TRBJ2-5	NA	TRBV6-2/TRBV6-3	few	TGTGCCAGCAGTTTTACGCGGCGCCCCGGAGAGACCCAGTACTTC	CASSFTRRPGETQYF
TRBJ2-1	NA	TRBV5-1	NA	TGCGCCAGCAGCTTGCCGGGCCTTCGGGGTAATGAGCAGTTCTTC	CASSLPGLRGNEQFF
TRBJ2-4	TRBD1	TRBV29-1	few	TGCAGCGCTTCAGGGGGTGTTCAGGGGGACATTCAGTACTTC	CSASGGVQGDIQYF
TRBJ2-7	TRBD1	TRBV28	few	TGTGCCAGCAGTTCCTGGGACAGGCAGTACTTC	CASSSWDRQYF
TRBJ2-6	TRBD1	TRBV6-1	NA	TGTGCCAGCAGTGAATTTACCCAGGGGGCTTCTGGGGCCAACGTCCTGACTTTC	CASSEFTQGASGANVLTF